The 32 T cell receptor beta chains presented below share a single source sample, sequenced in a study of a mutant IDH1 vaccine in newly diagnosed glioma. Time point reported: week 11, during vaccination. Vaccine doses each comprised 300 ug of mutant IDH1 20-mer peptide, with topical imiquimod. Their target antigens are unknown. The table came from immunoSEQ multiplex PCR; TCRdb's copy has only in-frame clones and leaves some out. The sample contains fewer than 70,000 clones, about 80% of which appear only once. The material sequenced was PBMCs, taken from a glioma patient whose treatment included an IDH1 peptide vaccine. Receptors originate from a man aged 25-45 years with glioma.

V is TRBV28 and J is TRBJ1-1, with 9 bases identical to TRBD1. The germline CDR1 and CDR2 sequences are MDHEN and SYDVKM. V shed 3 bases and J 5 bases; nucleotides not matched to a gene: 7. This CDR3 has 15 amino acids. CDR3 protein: CASSFTGGPRTEAFF. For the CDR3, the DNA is TGTGCCAGCAGTTTTACAGGGGGCCCGAGGACTGAAGCTTTCTTT.

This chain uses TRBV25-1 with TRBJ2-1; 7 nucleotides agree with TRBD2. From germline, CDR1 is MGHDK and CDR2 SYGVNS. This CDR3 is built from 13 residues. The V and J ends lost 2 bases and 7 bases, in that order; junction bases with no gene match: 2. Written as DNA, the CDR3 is TGTGCCAGCAGTGAAGCGGGACTAAATGAGCAGTTCTTC. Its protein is CASSEAGLNEQFF.

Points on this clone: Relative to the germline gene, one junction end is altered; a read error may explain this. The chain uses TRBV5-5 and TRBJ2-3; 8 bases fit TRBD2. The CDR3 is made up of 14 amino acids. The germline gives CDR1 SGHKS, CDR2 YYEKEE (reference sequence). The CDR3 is CASSLWTSIDTQYF. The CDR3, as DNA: TGTGCCAGCAGCCTATGGACTAGCATAGATACGCAGTATTTT.

CDR3 bases: TGTGCCAGCAGCTTGGGACAGGGGGATCATGGCTACACCTTC. It codes for CASSLGQGDHGYTF. The rearrangement joins TRBV5-4 to TRBJ1-2; 9 bases agree with TRBD1. Trimming cost V 0 bases and J 6 bases; bases outside gene matches: 3. This CDR3 region has 14 residues. The V gene's germline CDR1 is SGHNT and CDR2 YYREEE (reference sequence). Full variable domain (outside the CDR3, taken from reference TRBV5-4 and TRBJ1-2): ETGVTQSPTHLIKTRGQQVTLRCSSQSGHNTVSWYQQALGQGPQFIFQYYREEENGRGNFPPRFSGLQFPNYSSELNVNALELDDSALYLCASSLGQGDHGYTFGSGTRLTVV.

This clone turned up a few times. CDR3 amino acids: CASSLSTNTEAFF. The CDR3 bases are TGTGCCAGTAGTCTCTCTACTAACACTGAAGCTTTCTTT. This chain links TRBV19 with TRBJ1-1, with D hard to call. V was shortened by 5 bases and J by 2 bases, with 9 bases between the two germline ends. The germline V gene encodes CDR1 LNHDA and CDR2 SQIVND (reference sequence). CDR3 length: 13 residues. Complete variable domain (other parts from reference TRBV19 and TRBJ1-1): DGGITQSPKYLFRKEGQNVTLSCEQNLNHDAMYWYRQDPGQGLRLIYYSQIVNDFQKGDIAEGYSVSREKKESFPLTVTSAQKNPTAFYLCASSLSTNTEAFFGQGTRLTVV.

This CDR3 reads CASSPITFTDTQYF. CDR3 sequence (DNA): TGTGCCAGCAGCCCGATCACCTTCACAGATACGCAGTATTTT. This rearrangement joins TRBV7-8 to TRBJ2-3; D not resolved. Trimming removed 5 bases at V and 2 bases at J, with 11 bases between. CDR1 and CDR2 from the germline V gene are SGHVS and FQNEAQ. The CDR3 is 14 amino acids.

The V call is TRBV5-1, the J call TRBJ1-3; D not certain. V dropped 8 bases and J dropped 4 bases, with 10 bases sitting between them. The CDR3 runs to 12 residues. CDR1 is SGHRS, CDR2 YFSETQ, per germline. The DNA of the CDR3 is TGCGCCAGTTCCCTCGCAGGAAACACCATATATTTT. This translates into CASSLAGNTIYF.

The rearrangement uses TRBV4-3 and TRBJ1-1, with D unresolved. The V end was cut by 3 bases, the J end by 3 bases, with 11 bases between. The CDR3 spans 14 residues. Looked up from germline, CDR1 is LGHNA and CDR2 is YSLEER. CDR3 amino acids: CASSQYEPDTEAFF. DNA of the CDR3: TGCGCCAGCAGCCAGTATGAACCGGACACTGAAGCTTTCTTT.

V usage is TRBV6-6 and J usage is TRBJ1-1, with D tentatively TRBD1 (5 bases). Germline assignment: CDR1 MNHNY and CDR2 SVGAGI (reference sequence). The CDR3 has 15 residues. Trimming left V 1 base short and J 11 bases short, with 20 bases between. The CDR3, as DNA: TGTGCCAGCAGTTACTTTTTCGGGGCAGACGGTAATGCTTTCTTT. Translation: CASSYFFGADGNAFF.

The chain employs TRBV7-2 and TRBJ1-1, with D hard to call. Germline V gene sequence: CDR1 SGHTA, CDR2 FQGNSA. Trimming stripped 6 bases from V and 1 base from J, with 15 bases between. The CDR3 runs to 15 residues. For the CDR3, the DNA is TGTGCCAGCAGTTTCCGTCACCCTTCGAACACTGAAGCTTTCTTT. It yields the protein CASSFRHPSNTEAFF.

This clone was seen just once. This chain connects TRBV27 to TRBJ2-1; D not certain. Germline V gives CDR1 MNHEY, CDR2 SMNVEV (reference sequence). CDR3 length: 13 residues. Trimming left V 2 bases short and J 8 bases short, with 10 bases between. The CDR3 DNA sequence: TGTGCCAGCAGTTTAAACTATTCGGATGAGCAGTTCTTC. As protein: CASSLNYSDEQFF.

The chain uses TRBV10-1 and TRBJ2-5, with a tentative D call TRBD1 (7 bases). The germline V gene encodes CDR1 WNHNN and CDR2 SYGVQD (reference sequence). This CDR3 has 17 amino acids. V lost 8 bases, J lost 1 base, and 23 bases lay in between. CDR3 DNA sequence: TGCGCCAGCTGGAGGGGGCAGGGGTTAGGGATCCAAGAGACCCAGTACTTC. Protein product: CASWRGQGLGIQETQYF.

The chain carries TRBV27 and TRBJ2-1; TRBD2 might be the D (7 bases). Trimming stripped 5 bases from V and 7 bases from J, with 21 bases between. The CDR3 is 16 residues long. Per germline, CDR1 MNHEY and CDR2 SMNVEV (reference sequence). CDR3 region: CASSPLGGGPRNEQFF. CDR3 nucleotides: TGTGCCAGCAGTCCCCTTGGGGGGGGGCCGAGAAATGAGCAGTTCTTC.

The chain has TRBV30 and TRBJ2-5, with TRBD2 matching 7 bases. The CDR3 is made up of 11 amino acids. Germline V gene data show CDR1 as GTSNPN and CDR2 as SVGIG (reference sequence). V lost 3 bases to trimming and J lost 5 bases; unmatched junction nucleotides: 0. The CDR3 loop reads CAWSGGETQYF. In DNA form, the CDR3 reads TGTGCCTGGAGCGGGGGGGAGACCCAGTACTTC. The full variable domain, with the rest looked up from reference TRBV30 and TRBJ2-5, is SQTIHQWPATLVQPVGSPLSLECTVEGTSNPNLYWYRQAAGRGLQLLFYSVGIGQISSEVPQNLSASRPQDRQFILSSKKLLLSDSGFYLCAWSGGETQYFGPGTRLLVL.

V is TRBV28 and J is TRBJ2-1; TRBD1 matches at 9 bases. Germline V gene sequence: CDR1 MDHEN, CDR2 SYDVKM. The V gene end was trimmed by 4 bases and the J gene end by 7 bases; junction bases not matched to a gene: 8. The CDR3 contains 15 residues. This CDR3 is CASSSPGQGRNEQFF. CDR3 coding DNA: TGTGCCAGCAGTTCCCCGGGACAGGGCAGGAATGAGCAGTTCTTC.

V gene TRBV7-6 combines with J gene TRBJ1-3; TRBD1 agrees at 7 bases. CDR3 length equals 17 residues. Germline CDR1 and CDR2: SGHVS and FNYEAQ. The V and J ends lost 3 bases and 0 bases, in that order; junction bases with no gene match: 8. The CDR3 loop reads CASSLAPGGLSGNTIYF. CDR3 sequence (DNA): TGTGCCAGCAGCTTGGCACCAGGGGGTCTCTCTGGAAACACCATATATTTT.

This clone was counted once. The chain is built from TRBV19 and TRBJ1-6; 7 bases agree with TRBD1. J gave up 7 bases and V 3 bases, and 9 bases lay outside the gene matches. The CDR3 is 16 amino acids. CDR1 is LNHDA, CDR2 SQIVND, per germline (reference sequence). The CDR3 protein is CASSITRRGLNSPLHF. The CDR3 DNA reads TGTGCCAGTAGTATCACCAGAAGGGGGCTGAATTCACCCCTCCACTTT. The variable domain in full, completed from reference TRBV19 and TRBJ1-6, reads DGGITQSPKYLFRKEGQNVTLSCEQNLNHDAMYWYRQDPGQGLRLIYYSQIVNDFQKGDIAEGYSVSREKKESFPLTVTSAQKNPTAFYLCASSITRRGLNSPLHFGNGTRLTVT.

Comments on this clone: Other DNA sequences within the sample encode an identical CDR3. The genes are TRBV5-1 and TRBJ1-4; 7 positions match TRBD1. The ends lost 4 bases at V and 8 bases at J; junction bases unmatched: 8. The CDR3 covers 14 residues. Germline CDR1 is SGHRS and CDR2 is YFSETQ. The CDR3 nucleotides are TGCGCCAGCAGCCCGACAGGGACGGGCGAAAAACTGTTTTTT. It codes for CASSPTGTGEKLFF.

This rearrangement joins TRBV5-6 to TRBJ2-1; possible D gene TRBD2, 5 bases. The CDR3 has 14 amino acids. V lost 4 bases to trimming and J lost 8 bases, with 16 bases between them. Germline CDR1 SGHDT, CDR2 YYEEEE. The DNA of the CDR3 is TGTGCCAGCAGCCTTAGCCCCGGAGGTGATGAGCAGTTCTTC. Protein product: CASSLSPGGDEQFF.

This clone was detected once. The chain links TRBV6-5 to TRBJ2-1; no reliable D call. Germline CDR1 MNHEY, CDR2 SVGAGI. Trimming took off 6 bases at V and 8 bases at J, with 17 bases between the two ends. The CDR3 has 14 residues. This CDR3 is CASSPRRNEDEQFF. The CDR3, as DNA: TGTGCCAGCAGCCCCAGACGAAACGAGGATGAGCAGTTCTTC.

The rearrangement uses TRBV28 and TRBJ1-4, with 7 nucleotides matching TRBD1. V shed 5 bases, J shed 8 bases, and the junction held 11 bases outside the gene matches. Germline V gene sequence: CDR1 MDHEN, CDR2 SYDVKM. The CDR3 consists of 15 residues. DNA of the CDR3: TGTGCCAGCAGTGGCCAAGGGGGCGTCCGGGAAAAACTGTTTTTT. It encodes CASSGQGGVREKLFF.

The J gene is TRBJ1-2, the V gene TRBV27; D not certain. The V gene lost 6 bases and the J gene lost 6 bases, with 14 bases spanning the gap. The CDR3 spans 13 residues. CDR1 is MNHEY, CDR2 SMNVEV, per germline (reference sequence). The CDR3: CASRGSYGDGYTF. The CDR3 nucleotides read TGTGCCAGCAGAGGGAGTTACGGGGATGGCTACACCTTC.

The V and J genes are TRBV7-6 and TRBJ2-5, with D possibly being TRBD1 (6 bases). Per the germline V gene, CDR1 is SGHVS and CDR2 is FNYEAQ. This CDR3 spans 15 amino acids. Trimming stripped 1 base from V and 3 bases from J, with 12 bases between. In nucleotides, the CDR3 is TGTGCCAGCAGCTTAGGACTGCAGGGGAAAGAGACCCAGTACTTC. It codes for CASSLGLQGKETQYF.

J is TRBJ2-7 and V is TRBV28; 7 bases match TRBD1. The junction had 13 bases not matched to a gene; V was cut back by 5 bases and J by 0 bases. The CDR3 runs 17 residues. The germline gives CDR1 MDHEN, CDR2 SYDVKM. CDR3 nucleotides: TGTGCCAGCAGTCCTACCTCCGGGACAGCTTACTCCTACGAGCAGTACTTC. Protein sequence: CASSPTSGTAYSYEQYF.

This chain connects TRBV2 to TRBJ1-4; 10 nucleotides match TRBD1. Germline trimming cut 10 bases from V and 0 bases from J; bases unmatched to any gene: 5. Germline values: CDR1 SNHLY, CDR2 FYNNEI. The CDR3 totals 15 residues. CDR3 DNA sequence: TGTGCCATCCGGGACAGGGGTCCAACTAATGAAAAACTGTTTTTT. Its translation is CAIRDRGPTNEKLFF. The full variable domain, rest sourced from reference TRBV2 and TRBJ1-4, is EPEVTQTPSHQVTQMGQEVILRCVPISNHLYFYWYRQILGQKVEFLVSFYNNEISEKSEIFDDQFSVERPDGSNFTLKIRSTKLEDSAMYFCAIRDRGPTNEKLFFGSGTQLSVL.

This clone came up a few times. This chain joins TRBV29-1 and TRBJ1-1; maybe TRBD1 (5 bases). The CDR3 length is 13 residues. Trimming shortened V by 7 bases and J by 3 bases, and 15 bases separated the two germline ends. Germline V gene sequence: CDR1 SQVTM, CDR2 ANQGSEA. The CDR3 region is CSAAGGIYTEAFF. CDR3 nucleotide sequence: TGCAGCGCCGCGGGGGGGATCTACACTGAAGCTTTCTTT. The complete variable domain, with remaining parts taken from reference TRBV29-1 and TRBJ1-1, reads SAVISQKPSRDICQRGTSLTIQCQVDSQVTMMFWYRQQPGQSLTLIATANQGSEATYESGFVIDKFPISRPNLTFSTLTVSNMSPEDSSIYLCSAAGGIYTEAFFGQGTRLTVV.

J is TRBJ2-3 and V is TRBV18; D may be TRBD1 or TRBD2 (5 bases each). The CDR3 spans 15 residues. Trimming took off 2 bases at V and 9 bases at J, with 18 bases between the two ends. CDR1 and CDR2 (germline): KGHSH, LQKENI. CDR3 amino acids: CASSPKAGGGVTQYF. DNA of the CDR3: TGTGCCAGCTCACCAAAAGCCGGTGGGGGTGTCACGCAGTATTTT.

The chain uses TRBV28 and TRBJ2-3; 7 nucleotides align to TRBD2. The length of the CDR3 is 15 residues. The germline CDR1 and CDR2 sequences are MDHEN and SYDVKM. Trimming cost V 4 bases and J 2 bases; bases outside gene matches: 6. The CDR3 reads CASSSPGGDTDTQYF. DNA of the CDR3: TGTGCCAGCAGTTCACCTGGGGGGGACACAGATACGCAGTATTTT.

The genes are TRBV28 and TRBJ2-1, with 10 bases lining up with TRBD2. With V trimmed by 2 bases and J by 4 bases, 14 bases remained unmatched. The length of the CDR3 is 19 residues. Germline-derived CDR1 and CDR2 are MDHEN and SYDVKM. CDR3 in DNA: TGTGCCAGCAGTTTACTCCGACCCTCTAGCGGGAGCCGTTACAATGAGCAGTTCTTC. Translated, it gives CASSLLRPSSGSRYNEQFF.

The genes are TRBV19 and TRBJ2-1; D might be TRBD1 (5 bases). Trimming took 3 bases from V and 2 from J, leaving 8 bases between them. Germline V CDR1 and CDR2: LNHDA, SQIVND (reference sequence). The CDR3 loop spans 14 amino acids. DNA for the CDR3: TGTGCCAGTAGTATGGTCAGGGCCTACAATGAGCAGTTCTTC. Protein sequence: CASSMVRAYNEQFF.

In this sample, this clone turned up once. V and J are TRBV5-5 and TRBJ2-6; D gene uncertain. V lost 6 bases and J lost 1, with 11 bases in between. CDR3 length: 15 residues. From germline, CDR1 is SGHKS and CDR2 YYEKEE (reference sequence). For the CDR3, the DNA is TGTGCCAGCACCCTATGGGGATCTGGGGCCAACGTCCTGACTTTC. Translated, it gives CASTLWGSGANVLTF.

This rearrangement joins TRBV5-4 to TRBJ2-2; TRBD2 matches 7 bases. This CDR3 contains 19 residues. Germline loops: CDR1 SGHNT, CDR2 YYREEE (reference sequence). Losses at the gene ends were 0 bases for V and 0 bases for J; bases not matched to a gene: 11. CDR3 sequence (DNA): TGTGCCAGCAGCTTGGTACTCCGAGCGGGAAATCCGAACACCGGGGAGCTGTTTTTT. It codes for CASSLVLRAGNPNTGELFF.